These 24 T cell receptor beta chains were sequenced from one sample in a study of graft-versus-host responses after intestinal transplantation. Method: immunoSEQ multiplex PCR; TCRdb's copy keeps in-frame clones and lacks some. The data hold over 80,000 clones, with about 82% observed a single time. The specimen comprised PBMCs, sampled 255 days after intestinal transplant. The receptor set was obtained from a human patient who received an intestinal transplant, so some T cells may come from the graft donor.

The chain couples TRBV5-1 to TRBJ1-4; D is possibly TRBD1 (6 bases). The CDR3 has 13 residues. The germline CDR1 and CDR2 sequences are SGHRS and YFSETQ. CDR3 loop: CDRYRAVNEKLFF. The CDR3 DNA is TGCGACCGATACAGGGCAGTTAATGAAAAACTGTTTTTT.

The chain links TRBV5-1 to TRBJ2-3, with 9 bases matching TRBD1. Germline assignment: CDR1 SGHRS and CDR2 YFSETQ. The V gene end was trimmed by 1 base and the J gene end by 3 bases; junction bases not matched to a gene: 9. The length of the CDR3 is 17 residues. CDR3 loop: CASSLLPRDRVTDTQYF. The CDR3 DNA reads TGCGCCAGCAGCTTGCTCCCCCGGGACAGGGTTACAGATACGCAGTATTTT.

This rearrangement joins TRBV5-1 to TRBJ2-7; 9 nucleotides line up with TRBD2. V lost 5 bases and J lost 7; bases outside the gene matches: 10. This CDR3 is 14 amino acids long. CDR1 is SGHRS, CDR2 YFSETQ, per germline. The CDR3 DNA sequence: TGCGCCAGCAGAGAGGCGGGAGGGCCGGGAGAGCAGTACTTC. Translated, it gives CASREAGGPGEQYF. The whole variable domain, filled in from reference TRBV5-1 and TRBJ2-7, reads KAGVTQTPRYLIKTRGQQVTLSCSPISGHRSVSWYQQTPGQGLQFLFEYFSETQRNKGNFPGRFSGRQFSNSRSEMNVSTLELGDSALYLCASREAGGPGEQYFGPGTRLTVT.

The chain carries TRBV5-1 and TRBJ1-3; 8 nucleotides match TRBD1. This CDR3 region has 15 residues. The V gene end was trimmed by 4 bases and the J gene end by 4 bases; junction bases not matched to a gene: 7. Germline V gene data show CDR1 as SGHRS and CDR2 as YFSETQ. The CDR3 DNA follows: TGCGCCAGCAGCGTTGGACAGGGCTCAGGAAACACCATATATTTT. As protein: CASSVGQGSGNTIYF. The whole variable domain, remainder taken from reference TRBV5-1 and TRBJ1-3, is KAGVTQTPRYLIKTRGQQVTLSCSPISGHRSVSWYQQTPGQGLQFLFEYFSETQRNKGNFPGRFSGRQFSNSRSEMNVSTLELGDSALYLCASSVGQGSGNTIYFGEGSWLTVV.

The V and J genes are TRBV6-6 and TRBJ1-5, with D unclear. CDR3 length equals 14 residues. The germline CDR1 and CDR2 sequences are MNHNY and SVGAGI (reference sequence). V dropped 7 bases and J dropped 2 bases, with 12 bases sitting between them. In nucleotides, the CDR3 is TGTGCCAGCACCAAAACCGGGGGCAATCAGCCCCAGCATTTT. It translates to CASTKTGGNQPQHF.

The V gene is TRBV5-1, the J gene TRBJ2-1; perhaps TRBD1 as D (7 bases). The CDR3 runs 12 residues. Germline V CDR1 and CDR2: SGHRS, YFSETQ. Trimming cost V 4 bases and J 7 bases, with 9 bases left between them. This chain's CDR3 is CASSAGGNEQFF. CDR3 DNA: TGCGCCAGCAGCGCAGGGGGGAATGAGCAGTTCTTC.

V is TRBV6-5 and J is TRBJ1-1; D may be TRBD1 (5 bases). Trimming removed 2 bases at V and 5 bases at J, with 9 bases between. CDR3 length: 13 amino acids. CDR1 is MNHEY, CDR2 SVGAGI, per germline. The CDR3 region is CASSYQGWTEAFF. Written as DNA, the CDR3 is TGTGCCAGCAGTTACCAGGGATGGACTGAAGCTTTCTTT.

The CDR3 region has the DNA TGTGCCAGCCTACAGGGGGCGAAAAATGAGCAGTTCTTC. Its translation is CASLQGAKNEQFF. The chain joins TRBV28 to TRBJ2-1; TRBD1 matches at 9 bases. This CDR3 is 13 amino acids long. V was pared by 8 bases and J by 7 bases, with 6 bases of the junction left unmatched. CDR1 MDHEN and CDR2 SYDVKM come from the germline V gene.

This chain joins TRBV7-8 and TRBJ1-2; maybe TRBD1 (5 bases). The germline V and J ends were trimmed by 7 bases and 4 bases, with 16 bases remaining between them. Germline CDR1 is SGHVS and CDR2 is FQNEAQ. The CDR3 spans 14 residues. The CDR3 here is CASTPREGPYGYTF. The DNA of the CDR3 is TGTGCCAGCACCCCCAGGGAGGGGCCCTATGGCTACACCTTC.

V and J are TRBV28 and TRBJ1-5; D possibly corresponds to TRBD1 (5 bases). The ends were cut back, 6 bases at V and 4 bases at J, with 16 bases in the middle. Per the germline V gene, CDR1 is MDHEN and CDR2 is SYDVKM. The CDR3 is made up of 15 amino acids. The CDR3 here is CASRLEGRGNQPQHF. CDR3 coding DNA: TGTGCCAGCAGATTAGAGGGGCGAGGGAATCAGCCCCAGCATTTT.

Of note for this clone: Germline and junction disagree at one end, which may indicate a read error. The V gene is TRBV6-1, the J gene TRBJ1-1; D perhaps matches TRBD1 (5 bases). Germline V CDR1 and CDR2: MNHNS, SASEGT. This CDR3 spans 13 amino acids. In DNA form, the CDR3 reads TGTGCCAGCAGCGAAGGTGGGGGAACTGAAGCTTTCTTT. Protein product: CASSEGGGTEAFF.

The rearrangement uses TRBV7-9 and TRBJ1-6, with 7 bases identical to TRBD1. The length of the CDR3 is 15 residues. Per the germline V gene, CDR1 is SEHNR and CDR2 is FQNEAQ (reference sequence). After removal of 0 bases from V and 8 bases from J, the junction contained 4 bases not matched to a gene. In DNA form, the CDR3 reads TGTGCCAGCAGCTTAGCGACAGGGCCGCATTCACCCCTCCACTTT. Translated: CASSLATGPHSPLHF.

This chain links TRBV5-1 with TRBJ2-2, with a possible D match to TRBD2 (5 bases). Germline V lookup: CDR1 SGHRS, CDR2 YFSETQ. V lost 2 bases to trimming and J lost 4 bases, with 6 bases between them. The CDR3 runs to 13 residues. The CDR3 sequence is CASSFEGTGELFF. The CDR3 nucleotides are TGCGCCAGCAGCTTCGAGGGCACCGGGGAGCTGTTTTTT.

This sequence joins TRBV2 and TRBJ1-5, with 7 bases matching TRBD1. The CDR3 runs 17 residues. CDR1 is SNHLY and CDR2 is FYNNEI in the germline V gene. The J segment lost 0 bases and the V segment lost 2 bases, leaving 7 bases of the junction unmatched. The CDR3 DNA sequence: TGTGCCAGCAGTGAATTGCAGGGGGTGAATAGCAATCAGCCCCAGCATTTT. Translated, it gives CASSELQGVNSNQPQHF.

CDR3 coding DNA: TGTGCCTCAAGGGGGGCCGGGGGCCCCATGAACACTGAAGCTTTCTTT. Encoded protein: CASRGAGGPMNTEAFF. The rearrangement uses TRBV15 and TRBJ1-1; a possible D gene is TRBD1 (6 bases). Per germline, CDR1 LNHNV and CDR2 YYDKDF (reference sequence). V shed 11 bases and J shed 0 bases, with 22 bases lying between them. This CDR3 spans 16 amino acids.

The chain couples TRBV7-6 to TRBJ2-7; maybe TRBD2 (7 bases). Germline CDR1 reads SGHVS; CDR2 reads FNYEAQ. The CDR3 is 18 residues long. Trimming removed 5 bases from V and 3 bases from J, with 26 bases in between. CDR3: CASSITPGGGLLIYEQYV. In DNA, the CDR3 is TGTGCCAGCAGCATCACTCCTGGGGGGGGGCTCCTCATCTACGAGCAGTACGTC.

The chain couples TRBV5-1 to TRBJ1-6, with D possibly matching TRBD1 (5 bases). The CDR3 runs to 14 residues. Trimming shortened V by 0 bases and J by 9 bases, and 10 bases separated the two germline ends. Germline lookup yields CDR1 SGHRS and CDR2 YFSETQ. Here the CDR3 reads CASSLGDGGSPLHF. As DNA, the CDR3 is TGCGCCAGCAGCTTGGGGGACGGGGGTTCACCCCTCCACTTT.

J is TRBJ1-1 and V is TRBV29-1; TRBD1 matches 8 bases. Germline CDR1 and CDR2: SQVTM and ANQGSEA. The CDR3 has 11 amino acids. V dropped 6 bases and J dropped 3; count of bases not matched to a gene: 0. CDR3 sequence (DNA): TGCAGCGTGGGACAGGACACTGAAGCTTTCTTT. Its protein product is CSVGQDTEAFF.

This sequence joins TRBV28 and TRBJ2-3; TRBD2 is a possible D gene (6 bases). Looked up from germline, CDR1 is MDHEN and CDR2 is SYDVKM. This CDR3 contains 16 residues. V was trimmed by 2 bases and J by 3 bases, leaving 15 bases between them. As DNA, the CDR3 is TGTGCCAGCAGTTTAGTTTCGGGGGAGGAGACAGATACGCAGTATTTT. Translation gives CASSLVSGEETDTQYF.

This clone was found once. The chain couples TRBV10-2 to TRBJ2-3; D not resolved. The germline gives CDR1 WSHSY, CDR2 SAAADI. With 0 bases removed from V and 6 bases from J, the gap between germline ends came to 10 bases. The CDR3 loop spans 14 amino acids. The CDR3 nucleotides are TGCGCCAGCAGTGAGTCCCGGGTCGGGGATACGCAGTATTTT. Protein: CASSESRVGDTQYF.

The chain recombines TRBV2 with TRBJ2-2; no reliable D call. V lost 7 bases, J lost 1 base, and 10 bases lay in between. CDR1 is SNHLY and CDR2 is FYNNEI in the germline V gene. CDR3 length equals 14 residues. CDR3 in DNA: TGTGCCAGCACGGACCTTGGGAACACCGGGGAGCTGTTTTTT. Residues: CASTDLGNTGELFF.

This sequence joins TRBV9 and TRBJ1-1; D unclear. The CDR3 has 15 amino acids. The V end lost 0 bases, the J end lost 0 bases, and 9 bases lay between the germline ends. Per germline, CDR1 SGDLS and CDR2 YYNGEE. The CDR3 DNA is TGTGCCAGCAGCGTAGAGCAGTACGTGAACACTGAAGCTTTCTTT. This sequence encodes CASSVEQYVNTEAFF.

The chain joins TRBV27 to TRBJ1-6; D not resolved. The V end was cut by 3 bases, the J end by 3 bases, with 3 bases between. CDR3 length: 13 residues. Germline V CDR1 and CDR2: MNHEY, SMNVEV (reference sequence). The CDR3 region has the DNA TGTGCCAGCAGTTTGGTCTATAATTCACCCCTCCACTTT. It is translated as CASSLVYNSPLHF.

V and J are TRBV7-9 and TRBJ2-7; tentatively, D is TRBD1 or TRBD2 (5 bases each). Germline V CDR1 and CDR2: SEHNR, FQNEAQ (reference sequence). This CDR3 contains 14 residues. The V end lost 5 bases, the J end lost 6 bases, and 17 bases lay between the germline ends. DNA of the CDR3: TGTGCCAGCAGCCGAACCGGGACCCCCTCCGAGCAGTACTTC. It codes for CASSRTGTPSEQYF.